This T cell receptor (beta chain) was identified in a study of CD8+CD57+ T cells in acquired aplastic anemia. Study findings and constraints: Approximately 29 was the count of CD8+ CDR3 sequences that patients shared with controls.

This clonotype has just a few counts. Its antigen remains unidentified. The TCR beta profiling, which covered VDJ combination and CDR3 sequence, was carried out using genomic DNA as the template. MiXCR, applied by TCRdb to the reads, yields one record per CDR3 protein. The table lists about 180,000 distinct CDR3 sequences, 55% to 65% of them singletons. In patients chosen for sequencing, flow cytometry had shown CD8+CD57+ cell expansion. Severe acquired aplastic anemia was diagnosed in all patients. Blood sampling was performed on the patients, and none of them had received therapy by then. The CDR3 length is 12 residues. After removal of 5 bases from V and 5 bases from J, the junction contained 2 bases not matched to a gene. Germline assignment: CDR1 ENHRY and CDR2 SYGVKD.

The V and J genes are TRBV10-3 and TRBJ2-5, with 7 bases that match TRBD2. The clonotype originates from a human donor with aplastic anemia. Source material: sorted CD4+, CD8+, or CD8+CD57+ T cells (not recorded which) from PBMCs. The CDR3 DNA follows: TGTGCCATCAGTCAGGGAGGGGAGACCCAGTACTTC. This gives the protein CAISQGGETQYF.